Below are 5 T cell receptor beta chains sequenced from a single sample in a study of Ad26.COV2.S vaccination and SARS-CoV-2 variants. Treatment noted: roughly 18 received Ad26.COV2.S at low or high dose, single or two shots; 5 received placebo; per-sample allocation not given. Specimens were obtained on day 63 following the first vaccine or placebo injection. Sequencing used immunoSEQ multiplex PCR; TCRdb keeps in-frame clones, though not all of them. The sample carries 360,000 or so clones, 89% recorded once. The sample in question was peripheral blood, obtained in a trial of Ad26.COV2.S vaccine versus placebo. The receptors originated from a person between 18 and 65 years old who received the Ad26.COV2.S COVID-19 vaccine or a placebo.

The CDR3 here is CASSLGLAGEQYF. The CDR3 DNA follows: TGTGCCAGCAGCTTAGGACTAGCGGGAGAGCAGTACTTC. The gene calls are TRBV7-9 and TRBJ2-7; 11 bases line up with TRBD2. This CDR3 has 13 residues. Germline V gives CDR1 SEHNR, CDR2 FQNEAQ (reference sequence). Germline trimming cut 1 base from V and 7 bases from J; bases unmatched to any gene: 0.

This chain links TRBV3-1 (or the pseudogene TRBV3-2) with TRBJ1-4; weak D call: TRBD1 (5 bases). The V gene lost 9 bases and the J gene lost 3 bases, with 8 bases spanning the gap. The CDR3 has 12 amino acids. Looked up from germline, CDR1 is LGHDT and CDR2 is YNNKEL (reference sequence). DNA for the CDR3: TGTGCCAGTGGAGGGGCTAATGAAAAACTGTTTTTT. Its translation is CASGGANEKLFF.

This chain joins TRBV5-1 and TRBJ2-5; TRBD2 aligns across 7 bases. The CDR3 covers 17 residues. Germline CDR1 and CDR2: SGHRS and YFSETQ. Trimming at V came to 4 bases and at J to 5 bases, leaving 17 bases not matched to a gene. In DNA form, the CDR3 reads TGCGCCAGCAGCGGAACGGCGGGTCCGGGAGGTGGGGAGACCCAGTACTTC. The encoded protein is CASSGTAGPGGGETQYF.

The J gene is TRBJ2-1, the V gene TRBV2; 7 nucleotides line up with TRBD2. Per germline, CDR1 SNHLY and CDR2 FYNNEI. The V segment lost 7 bases and the J segment 3 bases; nucleotides outside the gene matches: 15. The CDR3 is 17 residues long. The CDR3 region has the DNA TGTGCCAGCATGAGGACTTCTAGCGGAGGGAGCTACAATGAGCAGTTCTTC. Its protein is CASMRTSSGGSYNEQFF.

This chain links TRBV19 with TRBJ1-1, with D hard to call. V lost 4 bases, J lost 1 base, and 16 bases lay in between. CDR3 length: 16 residues. CDR1 and CDR2 from the germline V gene are LNHDA and SQIVND (reference sequence). The CDR3 loop is CASSTFRTRRNTEAFF. CDR3 bases: TGTGCCAGTAGTACATTCCGAACCCGGAGGAACACTGAAGCTTTCTTT.